The 26 T cell receptor beta chains in this list originate from one sample, sequenced in a study of PD-1 blockade in mismatch repair-deficient tumors. Libraries were prepared by immunoSEQ multiplex PCR; TCRdb keeps only in-frame clonotypes and omits some of them. The repertoire holds about 60,000 clones, with approximately 89% as singletons. Sequencing used peripheral blood, obtained 52 weeks after starting pembrolizumab. Every receptor here comes from an adult with mismatch repair-deficient cancer.

The chain couples TRBV27 to TRBJ2-1, with D perhaps TRBD1 or TRBD2 (5 bases each). Germline values: CDR1 MNHEY, CDR2 SMNVEV (reference sequence). Trimming took 10 bases from V and 6 from J, leaving 16 bases between them. This CDR3 has 13 amino acids. In DNA, the CDR3 is TGTGCCACCGAGGGGTCGGGCCCCAATGAGCAGTTCTTC. Translation: CATEGSGPNEQFF.

V is TRBV7-9 and J is TRBJ2-2; 8 nucleotides align to TRBD1. Germline V lookup: CDR1 SEHNR, CDR2 FQNEAQ (reference sequence). J lost 2 bases, V lost 3 bases, and 5 bases had no gene match. CDR3 size: 16 residues. The DNA for the CDR3 is TGTGCCAGCAGCTTGGGACAGGCGGGAAACACCGGGGAGCTGTTTTTT. Its translation: CASSLGQAGNTGELFF.

The rearrangement joins TRBV4-3 to TRBJ2-3; no definite D call. V lost 0 bases, J lost 5 bases, and 9 bases lay in between. Germline V lookup: CDR1 LGHNA, CDR2 YSLEER. This CDR3 contains 14 residues. The CDR3 bases are TGCGCCAGCAGCCAAGATTGGCGAGTAGATACGCAGTATTTT. Its translation is CASSQDWRVDTQYF.

The chain joins TRBV27 to TRBJ1-4; 8 bases match TRBD1. V lost 3 bases and J lost 7; bases outside the gene matches: 7. This CDR3 region has 15 residues. Germline V lookup: CDR1 MNHEY, CDR2 SMNVEV (reference sequence). Written as DNA, the CDR3 is TGTGCCAGCAGTTTCAGGGGCAGGGGGCGTGAAAAACTGTTTTTT. Translation: CASSFRGRGREKLFF.

The rearrangement uses TRBV25-1 and TRBJ2-2; D may be TRBD1 (5 bases). The CDR3 runs to 11 residues. Germline lookup yields CDR1 MGHDK and CDR2 SYGVNS. With 6 bases removed from V and 8 bases from J, the gap between germline ends came to 7 bases. This CDR3 is CASRKGGELFF. For the CDR3, the DNA is TGTGCCAGCAGAAAGGGGGGGGAGCTGTTTTTT.

V and J are TRBV6-5 and TRBJ2-7, with a possible D match to TRBD2 (5 bases). The germline gives CDR1 MNHEY, CDR2 SVGAGI. CDR3 length: 14 amino acids. Trimming cost V 6 bases and J 5 bases, with 17 bases left between them. As DNA, the CDR3 is TGTGCCAGCAGGTCGGACTGGGCCCCCGACGAGCAGTACTTC. This sequence encodes CASRSDWAPDEQYF.

This sequence joins TRBV5-4 and TRBJ2-6; D ambiguous. Germline CDR1 reads SGHNT; CDR2 reads YYREEE (reference sequence). V lost 1 base to trimming and J lost 0 bases, with 8 bases between them. This CDR3 has 16 residues. The CDR3 spells CASSLPLGSGANVLTF. CDR3 nucleotides: TGTGCCAGCAGCTTGCCCCTCGGCTCTGGGGCCAACGTCCTGACTTTC.

This sequence joins TRBV5-6 and TRBJ2-7; 9 positions match TRBD2. Germline values: CDR1 SGHDT, CDR2 YYEEEE. The CDR3 is 15 residues long. Unmatched junction bases numbered 8, after V lost 0 bases and J lost 7 bases. The CDR3 coding sequence is TGTGCCAGCAGCTTGGAGGCTAGCGGGATAGGTGAGCAGTACTTC. Its protein is CASSLEASGIGEQYF.

The J gene is TRBJ2-3, the V gene TRBV10-3, with 10 bases matching TRBD2. V lost 10 bases and J lost 5; bases outside the gene matches: 9. The CDR3 loop spans 14 amino acids. Germline assignment: CDR1 ENHRY and CDR2 SYGVKD. Written as DNA, the CDR3 is TGTGCCACCGGGAGCGGGAGGGCCGGAGATACGCAGTATTTT. Its translation is CATGSGRAGDTQYF.

The J gene is TRBJ2-3, the V gene TRBV18; 7 positions match TRBD1. Trimming removed 8 bases from V and 0 bases from J; junction bases left unmatched: 11. CDR1 is KGHSH and CDR2 is LQKENI in the germline V gene. The CDR3 is 16 amino acids. CDR3 sequence: CASQPPTGPSTDTQYF. The CDR3 nucleotides read TGTGCCAGCCAACCCCCGACAGGGCCCAGCACAGATACGCAGTATTTT.

The chain links TRBV7-9 to TRBJ2-5; 15 positions agree with TRBD2. The CDR3 runs 16 residues. CDR1 SEHNR and CDR2 FQNEAQ come from the germline V gene (reference sequence). The V segment lost 3 bases and the J segment 2 bases; nucleotides outside the gene matches: 1. The CDR3 sequence: CASSFGLAGGQETQYF. The CDR3 nucleotides read TGTGCCAGCAGCTTCGGACTAGCGGGAGGGCAAGAGACCCAGTACTTC.

J is TRBJ2-5 and V is TRBV29-1, with 7 bases fitting TRBD1. Germline CDR1 reads SQVTM; CDR2 reads ANQGSEA. The CDR3 spans 14 residues. V was clipped by 1 base and J by 1 base; unmatched bases: 3. CDR3 coding DNA: TGCAGCGTTGAAGGCCGGGACAGCCAAGAGACCCAGTACTTC. Residues: CSVEGRDSQETQYF.

The rearrangement uses TRBV29-1 and TRBJ2-5; no firm D call. This CDR3 comprises 11 residues. V lost 7 bases to trimming and J lost 0 bases, with 6 bases between them. Germline assignment: CDR1 SQVTM and CDR2 ANQGSEA. CDR3 coding DNA: TGCAGCGCCAGGTACCAAGAGACCCAGTACTTC. It specifies CSARYQETQYF.

The rearrangement uses TRBV7-9 and TRBJ2-7; the D call may be TRBD1 or TRBD2 (5 bases each). Germline CDR1 reads SEHNR; CDR2 reads FQNEAQ (reference sequence). V was pared by 5 bases and J by 5 bases, with 22 bases between. The CDR3 spans 16 residues. The CDR3 region is CASSPNLGVPGHEQYF. In DNA, the CDR3 is TGTGCCAGCAGCCCAAACCTGGGGGTGCCCGGACACGAGCAGTACTTC.

V gene TRBV21-1 combines with J gene TRBJ2-2; the D call of TRBD2 is as the table states it, not checked on the DNA. TRBV21-1 is a pseudogene. The CDR3 is 19 amino acids. The CDR3 DNA reads as TGTGCCAGCAGCAAATATGAGGGGACTAGCGGGAGGGTCGGCGGGGAGCTGTTTTTT. It yields the protein CASSKYEGTSGRVGGELFF.

This chain uses TRBV28 with TRBJ2-2, with 7 positions matching TRBD2. V was pared by 5 bases and J by 5 bases, with 8 bases of the junction left unmatched. The germline V gene encodes CDR1 MDHEN and CDR2 SYDVKM. The CDR3 extends over 15 amino acids. The CDR3 DNA follows: TGTGCCAGCAGTCTCGGACTAGGTCTAACCGGGGAGCTGTTTTTT. Protein sequence: CASSLGLGLTGELFF.

This clone was recorded a few times. The gene calls are TRBV4-1 and TRBJ1-2, with unresolved D. The CDR3 is made up of 16 amino acids. Trimming left V 1 base short and J 4 bases short, with 16 bases between. Germline V gene data show CDR1 as MGHRA and CDR2 as YSYEKL. CDR3 sequence reads: CASSQVLGVGSYGYTF. DNA for the CDR3: TGCGCCAGCAGCCAAGTTCTTGGGGTCGGTAGCTATGGCTACACCTTC.

The V call is TRBV9, the J call TRBJ2-1; 7 bases agree with TRBD2. Germline CDR1 is SGDLS and CDR2 is YYNGEE. CDR3 size: 16 residues. With V trimmed by 6 bases and J by 1 base, 10 bases remained unmatched. The CDR3 loop reads CASNEVSGYSYNEQFF. The CDR3, as DNA: TGTGCCAGCAACGAAGTTAGCGGGTATTCCTACAATGAGCAGTTCTTC.

This chain joins TRBV7-3 and TRBJ2-2; 7 bases line up with TRBD1. The CDR3 is made up of 15 amino acids. The J segment lost 4 bases and the V segment lost 0 bases, leaving 2 bases of the junction unmatched. Germline CDR1 and CDR2: SGHTA and FQGTGA. CDR3 DNA sequence: TGTGCCAGCAGCTTAACGCAGGGGGTCACCGGGGAGCTGTTTTTT. This sequence encodes CASSLTQGVTGELFF.

This chain uses TRBV28 with TRBJ2-7; 12 bases line up with TRBD2. There are 14 residues in the CDR3. V shed 6 bases and J 6 bases; nucleotides not matched to a gene: 6. Germline CDR1 reads MDHEN; CDR2 reads SYDVKM. This CDR3 reads CASSHRTSGTEQYF. As DNA, the CDR3 is TGTGCCAGCAGCCATCGGACTAGCGGGACCGAGCAGTACTTC.

The V and J genes are TRBV10-3 and TRBJ2-7; D unclear. Germline CDR1 is ENHRY and CDR2 is SYGVKD. Trimming left V 2 bases short and J 5 bases short, with 4 bases between. CDR3 length equals 11 residues. CDR3 DNA sequence: TGTGCCATCAGTGAGAACCACGAGCAGTACTTC. This codes for CAISENHEQYF.

This clone has only one observation. The gene calls are TRBV4-3 and TRBJ2-2; maybe TRBD2 (5 bases). Per the germline V gene, CDR1 is LGHNA and CDR2 is YSLEER. This CDR3 has 14 residues. V shed 0 bases and J shed 5 bases, with 7 bases lying between them. For the CDR3, the DNA is TGCGCCAGCAGCCAAGATTGGGAGACCGGGGAGCTGTTTTTT. Residues: CASSQDWETGELFF.

The chain uses TRBV12-5 and TRBJ2-3, with 11 bases that match TRBD1. Trimming cost V 8 bases and J 6 bases; bases outside gene matches: 7. There are 14 residues in the CDR3. CDR1 LGHNT and CDR2 FRNRAP come from the germline V gene. The CDR3 protein is CASTTDRGLDTQYF. CDR3 bases: TGTGCTAGTACCACGGACAGGGGGCTGGATACGCAGTATTTT. Based on the CDR3 plus reference TRBV12-5 and TRBJ2-3, the full variable domain is DARVTQTPRHKVTEMGQEVTMRCQPILGHNTVFWYRQTMMQGLELLAYFRNRAPLDDSGMPKDRFSAEMPDATLATLKIQPSEPRDSAVYFCASTTDRGLDTQYFGPGTRLTVL.

This chain uses TRBV14 with TRBJ2-6; 8 nucleotides agree with TRBD1. Unmatched junction bases numbered 1, after V lost 3 bases and J lost 0 bases. Germline V lookup: CDR1 SGHDN, CDR2 FVKESK. CDR3 length: 16 residues. This chain's CDR3 is CASSHTGGSGANVLTF. CDR3 bases: TGTGCCAGCAGCCACACAGGGGGCTCTGGGGCCAACGTCCTGACTTTC. Full variable domain (missing parts from reference TRBV14 and TRBJ2-6): EAGVTQFPSHSVIEKGQTVTLRCDPISGHDNLYWYRRVMGKEIKFLLHFVKESKQDESGMPNNRFLAERTGGTYSTLKVQPAELEDSGVYFCASSHTGGSGANVLTFGAGSRLTVL.

The rearrangement uses TRBV11-2 and TRBJ2-6; D ambiguous. V was cut by 3 bases and J by 0 bases, with 0 bases left in between. CDR1 is SGHAT, CDR2 FQNNGV, per germline. The CDR3 contains 13 residues. The CDR3 DNA reads TGTGCCAGCAGCTTCTCTGGGGCCAACGTCCTGACTTTC. Translated, it gives CASSFSGANVLTF.

The rearrangement uses TRBV7-8 and TRBJ1-2, with 8 bases that match TRBD1. The CDR3 is 16 amino acids. V shed 4 bases and J 7 bases; nucleotides not matched to a gene: 14. Germline-derived CDR1 and CDR2 are SGHVS and FQNEAQ. This CDR3 is CASSSPIQGAFGGYTF. The CDR3 nucleotides read TGTGCCAGCAGCTCCCCGATCCAGGGGGCCTTCGGTGGCTACACCTTC. Combining the CDR3 with reference TRBV7-8 and TRBJ1-2 gives the whole variable domain GAGVSQSPRYKVAKRGQDVALRCDPISGHVSLFWYQQALGQGPEFLTYFQNEAQLDKSGLPSDRFFAERPEGSVSTLKIQRTQQEDSAVYLCASSSPIQGAFGGYTFGSGTRLTVV.